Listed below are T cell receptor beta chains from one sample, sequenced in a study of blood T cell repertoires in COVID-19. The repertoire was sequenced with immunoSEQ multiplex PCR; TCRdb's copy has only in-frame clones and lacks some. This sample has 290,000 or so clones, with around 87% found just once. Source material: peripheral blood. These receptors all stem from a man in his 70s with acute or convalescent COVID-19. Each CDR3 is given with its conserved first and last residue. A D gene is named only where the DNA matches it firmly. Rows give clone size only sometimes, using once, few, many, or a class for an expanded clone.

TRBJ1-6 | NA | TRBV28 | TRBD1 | CASSLTGQGNSPLHF | TGTGCCAGCAGTTTAACAGGACAGGGTAATTCACCCCTCCACTTT
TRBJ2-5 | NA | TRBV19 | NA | CASSSRRGLGTQYF | TGTGCCAGTAGTAGTCGCAGGGGCTTAGGGACCCAGTACTTC
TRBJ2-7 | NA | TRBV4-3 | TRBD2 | CASSLLAGGDYEQYF | TGCGCCAGCAGCCTGCTAGCGGGGGGAGACTACGAGCAGTACTTC
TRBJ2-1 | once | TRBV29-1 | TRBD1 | CSVGWDRGRNEQFF | TGCAGCGTTGGTTGGGACAGGGGGCGGAATGAGCAGTTCTTC
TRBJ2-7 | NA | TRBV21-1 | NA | CASNPDRDRGSF | TGTGCCAGCAACCCCGACCGGGACAGGGGTTCATTC
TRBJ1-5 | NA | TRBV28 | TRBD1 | CASSPSQGRPQHF | TGTGCCAGCAGTCCGTCACAGGGGAGGCCCCAGCATTTT
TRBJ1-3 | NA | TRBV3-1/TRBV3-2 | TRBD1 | CASSPGQGWNTIYF | TGTGCCAGCAGCCCTGGACAGGGTTGGAACACCATATATTTT
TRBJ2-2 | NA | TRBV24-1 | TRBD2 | CATSDFPAGGRNTGELFF | TGTGCCACCAGTGATTTCCCCGCGGGGGGACGGAACACCGGGGAGCTGTTTTTT
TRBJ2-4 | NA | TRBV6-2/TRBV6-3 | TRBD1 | CASSDQPGQETLAKNIQYF | TGTGCCAGCAGTGACCAACCGGGACAGGAGACCCTAGCCAAAAACATTCAGTACTTC
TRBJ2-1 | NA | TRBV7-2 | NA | CASSFGGLYNEQFF | TGTGCCAGCAGCTTCGGGGGGCTTTACAATGAGCAGTTCTTC
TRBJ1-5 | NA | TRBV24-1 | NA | CATSDSRVADQPQHF | TGTGCCACCAGTGATTCCAGGGTGGCGGATCAGCCCCAGCATTTT
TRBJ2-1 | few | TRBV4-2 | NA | CASSQDGLPTSYNEQFF | TGTGCCAGCAGCCAAGATGGTCTACCTACTTCCTACAATGAGCAGTTCTTC
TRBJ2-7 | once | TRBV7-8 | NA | CASSLGYSYEQYF | TGTGCCAGCAGCTTGGGCTACTCCTACGAGCAGTACTTC
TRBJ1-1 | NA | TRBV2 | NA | CASRRTVRVTEAFF | TGTGCCAGCAGGAGGACAGTCCGGGTCACTGAAGCTTTCTTT
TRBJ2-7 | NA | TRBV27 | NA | CASSRDLKYEQYF | TGTGCCAGCAGCCGGGACTTAAAGTACGAGCAGTACTTC
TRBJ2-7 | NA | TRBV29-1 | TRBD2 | CSASTFLAGGYEQYF | TGCAGCGCTTCAACTTTCCTAGCGGGAGGCTACGAGCAGTACTTC
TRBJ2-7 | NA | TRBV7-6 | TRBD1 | CASSLGSGTGRRTYEQYF | TGTGCCAGCAGCTTAGGCTCTGGGACAGGCCGAAGAACCTACGAGCAGTACTTC
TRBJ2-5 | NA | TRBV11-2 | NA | CASSLGLQYYQETQYF | TGTGCCAGCAGCTTAGGACTACAGTATTACCAAGAGACCCAGTACTTC
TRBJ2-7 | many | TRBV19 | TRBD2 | CASSPAGLGLAGGPYEQYF | TGTGCCAGTAGTCCCGCCGGCCTCGGACTAGCGGGGGGACCCTACGAGCAGTACTTC
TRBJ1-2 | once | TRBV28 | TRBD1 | CASTRTGSSYGYTF | TGTGCCAGCACCCGGACAGGGTCTAGCTATGGCTACACCTTC
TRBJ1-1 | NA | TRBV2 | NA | CASMVQTEAFF | TGTGCCAGCATGGTCCAGACTGAAGCTTTCTTT
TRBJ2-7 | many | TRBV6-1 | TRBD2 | CASSEAAGGSYEQYF | TGTGCCAGCAGTGAAGCGGCGGGAGGCTCCTACGAGCAGTACTTC
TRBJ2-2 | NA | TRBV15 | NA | CATSRGPAGPGTGELFF | TGTGCCACCAGCAGAGGGCCCGCGGGGCCGGGGACCGGGGAGCTGTTTTTT
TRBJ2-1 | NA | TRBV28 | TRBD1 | CASSFLAAGGIYEQFF | TGTGCCAGCAGTTTCCTGGCGGCAGGGGGCATCTATGAGCAGTTCTTC
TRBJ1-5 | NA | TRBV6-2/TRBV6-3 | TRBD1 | CASSFPGQGLRDSNQPQHF | TGTGCCAGCAGTTTTCCGGGACAGGGGCTACGGGATAGCAATCAGCCCCAGCATTTT
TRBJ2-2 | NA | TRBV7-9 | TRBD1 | CASSLSTGGNTGELFF | TGTGCCAGCAGCTTATCGACAGGGGGTAACACCGGGGAGCTGTTTTTT
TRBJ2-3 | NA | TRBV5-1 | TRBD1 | CASEGQGSTDTQYF | TGCGCCAGTGAGGGACAGGGCAGCACAGATACGCAGTATTTT
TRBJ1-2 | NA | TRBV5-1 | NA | CASSLESGRGYTF | TGCGCCAGCAGCTTGGAGTCAGGTCGGGGCTACACCTTC
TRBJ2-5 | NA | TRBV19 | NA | CASSIGVLQETQYF | TGTGCCAGTAGTATCGGAGTTCTACAAGAGACCCAGTACTTC
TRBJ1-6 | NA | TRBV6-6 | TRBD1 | CASSYLGQGDNSPLHF | TGTGCCAGCAGTTACCTGGGACAGGGGGATAATTCACCCCTCCACTTT
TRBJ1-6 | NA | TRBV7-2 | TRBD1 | CASSDRGYSPLHF | TGTGCCAGCAGCGACAGGGGTTATTCACCCCTCCACTTT